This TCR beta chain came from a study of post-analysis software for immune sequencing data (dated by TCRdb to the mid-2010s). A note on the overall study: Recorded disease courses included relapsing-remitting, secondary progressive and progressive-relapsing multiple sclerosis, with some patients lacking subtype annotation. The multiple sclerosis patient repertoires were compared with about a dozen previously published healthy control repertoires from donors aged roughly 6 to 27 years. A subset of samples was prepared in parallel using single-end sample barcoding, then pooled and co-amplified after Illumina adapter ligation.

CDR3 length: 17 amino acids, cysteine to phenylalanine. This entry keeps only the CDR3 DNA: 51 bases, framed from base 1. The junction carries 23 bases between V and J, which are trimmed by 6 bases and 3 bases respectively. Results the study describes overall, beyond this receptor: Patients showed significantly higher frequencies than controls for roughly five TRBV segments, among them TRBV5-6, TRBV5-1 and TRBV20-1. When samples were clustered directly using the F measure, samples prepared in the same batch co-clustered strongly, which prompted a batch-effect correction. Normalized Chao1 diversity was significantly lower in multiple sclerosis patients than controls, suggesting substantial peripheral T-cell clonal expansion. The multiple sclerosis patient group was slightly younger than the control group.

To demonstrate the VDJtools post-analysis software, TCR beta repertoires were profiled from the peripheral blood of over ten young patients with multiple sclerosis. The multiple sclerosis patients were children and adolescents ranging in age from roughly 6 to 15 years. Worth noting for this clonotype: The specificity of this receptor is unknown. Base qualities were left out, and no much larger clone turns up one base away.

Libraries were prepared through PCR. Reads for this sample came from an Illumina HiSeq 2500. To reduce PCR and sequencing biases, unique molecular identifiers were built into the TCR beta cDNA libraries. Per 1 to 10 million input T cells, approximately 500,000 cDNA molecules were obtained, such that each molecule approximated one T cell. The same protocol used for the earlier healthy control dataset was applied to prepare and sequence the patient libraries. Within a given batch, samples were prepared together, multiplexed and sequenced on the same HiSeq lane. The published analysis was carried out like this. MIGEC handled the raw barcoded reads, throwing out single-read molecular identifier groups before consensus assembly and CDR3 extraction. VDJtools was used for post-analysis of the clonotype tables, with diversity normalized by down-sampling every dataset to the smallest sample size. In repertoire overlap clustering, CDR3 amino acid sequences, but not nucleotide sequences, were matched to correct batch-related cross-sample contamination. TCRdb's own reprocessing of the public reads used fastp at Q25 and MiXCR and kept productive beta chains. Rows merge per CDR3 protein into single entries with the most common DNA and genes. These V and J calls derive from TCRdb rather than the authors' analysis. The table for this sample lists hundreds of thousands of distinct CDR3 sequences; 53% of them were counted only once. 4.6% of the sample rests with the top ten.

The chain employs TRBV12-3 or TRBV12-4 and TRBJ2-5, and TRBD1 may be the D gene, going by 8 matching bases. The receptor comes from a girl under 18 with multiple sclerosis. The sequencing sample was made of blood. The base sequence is TGTGCCAGCAGCCCAATTGCGGGGGCAGGGGGCGAAGAGACCCAGTACTTC. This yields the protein CASSPIAGAGGEETQYF.